This is a list of T cell receptor beta chains from one sample in a study of PD-L1 blockade in urothelial cancer. Using immunoSEQ multiplex PCR, the repertoire was profiled, and TCRdb retains in-frame clones only, with some absent. The profile shows more than 85,000 clones, 87% of them singletons. The sample was PBMCs, taken around atezolizumab (anti-PD-L1) treatment. Receptors originate from a man aged 55 to 69 with urothelial cancer. The CDR3 runs from the conserved cysteine through the conserved F or W. A D gene is named only where the DNA matches it firmly.

J: TRBJ1-4; V: TRBV6-1; D: TRBD1; CDR3: CASSFDRGTGKLFF
J: TRBJ2-4; V: TRBV6-5; D: TRBD1; CDR3: CASRTGQATKNIQYF
J: TRBJ2-3; V: TRBV28; D: TRBD1; CDR3: CASSRIRGRLTDTQYF
J: TRBJ2-7; V: TRBV9; D: TRBD1; CDR3: CASSAGAGTGAYEQYF
J: TRBJ1-6; V: TRBV27; D: -; CDR3: CASSPTGNNSPLHF
J: TRBJ2-2; V: TRBV7-2; D: -; CDR3: CASSRAGTAANTGELFF
J: TRBJ2-5; V: TRBV5-6; D: TRBD2; CDR3: CASSWRVGSGGAGKTQYF
J: TRBJ1-1; V: TRBV2; D: -; CDR3: CASTGSLNTEAFF
J: TRBJ2-7; V: TRBV29-1; D: -; CDR3: CSVEARTAGSEQYF
J: TRBJ2-1; V: TRBV6-1; D: -; CDR3: CASSQARSYNEQFF
J: TRBJ2-7; V: TRBV27; D: -; CDR3: CASSLMQGGYEQYF
J: TRBJ1-1; V: TRBV9; D: -; CDR3: CATEKHGNTEAFF
J: TRBJ2-7; V: TRBV9; D: TRBD1; CDR3: CASSPGGQPYYEQYF
J: TRBJ2-7; V: TRBV4-2; D: TRBD2; CDR3: CASSQVAAGGTYEQYF
J: TRBJ2-7; V: TRBV5-1; D: TRBD2; CDR3: CASSFGWSGSTPGEQYF
J: TRBJ2-3; V: TRBV6-5; D: -; CDR3: CASSYLGGADTQYF
J: TRBJ1-5; V: TRBV28; D: TRBD1; CDR3: CASIIGGTGGTAQHF
J: TRBJ2-7; V: TRBV4-2; D: -; CDR3: CASSQGYSYEQYF
J: TRBJ1-5; V: TRBV7-8; D: TRBD1; CDR3: CASSSGQGASQPQHF
J: TRBJ1-2; V: TRBV7-9; D: -; CDR3: CASSSGGPGPYGYTF
J: TRBJ1-1; V: TRBV14; D: -; CDR3: CASSQDVQGAFF
J: TRBJ2-7; V: TRBV6-1; D: -; CDR3: CATTPQTVTFSEQYF
J: TRBJ2-7; V: TRBV10-3; D: -; CDR3: CAIRGILGYEQYF
J: TRBJ2-2; V: TRBV9; D: TRBD2; CDR3: CASSVFSGRRNTGELFF
J: TRBJ2-7; V: TRBV27; D: TRBD1; CDR3: CASSTGTGYNEQYF
J: TRBJ1-1; V: TRBV28; D: -; CDR3: CASSLSGNTEAFF
J: TRBJ2-5; V: TRBV4-1; D: -; CDR3: CASSQAISPRETQYF
J: TRBJ2-3; V: TRBV6-6; D: -; CDR3: CASSYEGGRSTDTQYF
J: TRBJ2-3; V: TRBV9; D: -; CDR3: CASSGRPGNIRDTQYF
J: TRBJ2-7; V: TRBV28; D: -; CDR3: CASRAGTQAYEQYF
J: TRBJ2-3; V: TRBV5-4; D: -; CDR3: CASSPVAEISTDTQYF
J: TRBJ1-3; V: TRBV28; D: -; CDR3: CASSLWEVSSGNTIYF
J: TRBJ1-5; V: TRBV7-8; D: -; CDR3: CASSLFPSTATVSVQPQHF
J: TRBJ1-1; V: TRBV4-3; D: -; CDR3: CASSQEYRVNTEAFF
J: TRBJ2-7; V: TRBV7-2; D: -; CDR3: CASSLASRDYEQYF
J: TRBJ1-5; V: TRBV6-1; D: -; CDR3: CASLAGNNQPQHF
J: TRBJ1-1; V: TRBV23-1; D: -; CDR3: CASSPRQGTTEAFF
J: TRBJ2-7; V: TRBV4-3; D: -; CDR3: CASSQVKGDYEQYF
J: TRBJ2-3; V: TRBV27; D: -; CDR3: CASSLMRADTQYF
J: TRBJ1-5; V: TRBV5-1; D: -; CDR3: CASSPGGGAGDLDQPQHF
J: TRBJ2-2; V: TRBV4-1; D: TRBD2; CDR3: CASSPGLAGRGGTNTGELFF
J: TRBJ2-7; V: TRBV5-1; D: TRBD1; CDR3: CASSLGQGTDEQYF
J: TRBJ1-1; V: TRBV5-4; D: TRBD1; CDR3: CASSLQGVENTEAFF
J: TRBJ1-2; V: TRBV18; D: -; CDR3: CASSLSYANYGYTF
J: TRBJ1-1; V: TRBV28; D: -; CDR3: CASSPLNTEAFF
J: TRBJ2-2; V: TRBV5-1; D: TRBD2; CDR3: CASSFRRGVDELFF
J: TRBJ2-7; V: TRBV7-6; D: TRBD2; CDR3: CASSLGSGGSYEQYF
J: TRBJ1-5; V: TRBV18; D: -; CDR3: CASSPLQGPQHF
J: TRBJ1-4; V: TRBV19; D: TRBD1; CDR3: CASQWGDSRNEKLFF